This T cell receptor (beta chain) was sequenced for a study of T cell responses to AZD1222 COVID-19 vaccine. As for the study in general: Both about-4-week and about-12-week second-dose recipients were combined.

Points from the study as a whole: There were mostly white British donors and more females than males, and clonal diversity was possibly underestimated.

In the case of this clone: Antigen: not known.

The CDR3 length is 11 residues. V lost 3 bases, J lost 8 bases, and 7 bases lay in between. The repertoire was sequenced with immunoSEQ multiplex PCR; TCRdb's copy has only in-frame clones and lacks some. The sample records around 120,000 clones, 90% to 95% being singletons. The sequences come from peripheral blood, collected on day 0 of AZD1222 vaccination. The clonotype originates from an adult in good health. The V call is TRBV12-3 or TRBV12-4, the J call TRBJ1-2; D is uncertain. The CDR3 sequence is CASSFGEGYTF. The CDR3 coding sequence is TGTGCCAGCAGTTTCGGGGAAGGCTACACCTTC.